This TCR beta chain emerged from a study of blood T cell repertoires in COVID-19. Germline V gene lookup returns CDR1 PRHDT and CDR2 FYEKMQ (reference sequence). After removal of 8 bases from V and 0 bases from J, the junction contained 13 bases not matched to a gene. The CDR3 length is 17 residues. Measured with immunoSEQ multiplex PCR; TCRdb has only the in-frame clones, and not every one. The table has about 170,000 clones, more than 75% seen once. The receptor was isolated from a man aged 18 to 35 with COVID-19, enrolled during active disease. Sequenced sample: peripheral blood. The chain links TRBV13 to TRBJ2-7; TRBD2 agrees at 10 bases. As DNA, the CDR3 is TGTGCCAGCTCCTGGGCTAGCGGGAGTAGGGCCTCCTACGAGCAGTACTTC. Encoded protein: CASSWASGSRASYEQYF. The complete variable domain, with remaining parts taken from reference TRBV13 and TRBJ2-7, reads AAGVIQSPRHLIKEKRETATLKCYPIPRHDTVYWYQQGPGQDPQFLISFYEKMQSDKGSIPDRFSAQQFSDYHSELNMSSLELGDSALYFCASSWASGSRASYEQYFGPGTRLTVT.